The clone carrying this TCR beta chain turned up a few times. The data derive from a study of blood T cell repertoires in COVID-19. Study in general: Donors in the United States, Italy and Spain gave samples during acute or convalescent COVID-19. PBMCs, B-cell-depleted T cells, or T cells were the source of the cDNA or gDNA that made up the material.

This CDR3 is built from 14 residues. V shed 5 bases and J shed 2 bases, with 13 bases lying between them. Germline lookup yields CDR1 SGHVS and CDR2 FQNEAQ. In the original workflow: Estimated nucleated cell counts came from reference gene primer amplification. TCRdb's copy holds only in-frame clones and misses some; the assay was immunoSEQ multiplex PCR. The V and J calls and clone size are taken from that table; D and trimming were inferred from the DNA. The data show about 270,000 clones, 75% to 90% seen once. The chain has TRBV7-8 and TRBJ2-7; tentatively, D is TRBD1 (6 bases). This clonotype was sampled from a woman aged 70-85 years with acute or convalescent COVID-19. The source material was peripheral blood. The CDR3 here is CASSLPGTPYEQYF. The CDR3 DNA sequence: TGTGCCAGCAGCCTTCCGGGGACACCCTACGAGCAGTACTTC. Filled out from reference TRBV7-8 and TRBJ2-7, the complete variable domain reads GAGVSQSPRYKVAKRGQDVALRCDPISGHVSLFWYQQALGQGPEFLTYFQNEAQLDKSGLPSDRFFAERPEGSVSTLKIQRTQQEDSAVYLCASSLPGTPYEQYFGPGTRLTVT.